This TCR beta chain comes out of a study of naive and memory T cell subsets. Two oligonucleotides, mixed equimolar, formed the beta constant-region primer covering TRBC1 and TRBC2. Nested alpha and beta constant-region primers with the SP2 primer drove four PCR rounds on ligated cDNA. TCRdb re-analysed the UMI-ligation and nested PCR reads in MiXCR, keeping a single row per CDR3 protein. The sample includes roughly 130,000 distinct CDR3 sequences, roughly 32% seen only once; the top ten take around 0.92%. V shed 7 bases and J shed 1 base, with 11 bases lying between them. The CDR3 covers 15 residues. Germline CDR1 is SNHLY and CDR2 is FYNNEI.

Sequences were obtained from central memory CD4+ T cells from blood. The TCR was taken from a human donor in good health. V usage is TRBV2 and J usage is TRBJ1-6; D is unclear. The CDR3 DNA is TGTGCCAGCAACGAACAAAGGTCCTATAATTCACCCCTCCACTTT. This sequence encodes CASNEQRSYNSPLHF.